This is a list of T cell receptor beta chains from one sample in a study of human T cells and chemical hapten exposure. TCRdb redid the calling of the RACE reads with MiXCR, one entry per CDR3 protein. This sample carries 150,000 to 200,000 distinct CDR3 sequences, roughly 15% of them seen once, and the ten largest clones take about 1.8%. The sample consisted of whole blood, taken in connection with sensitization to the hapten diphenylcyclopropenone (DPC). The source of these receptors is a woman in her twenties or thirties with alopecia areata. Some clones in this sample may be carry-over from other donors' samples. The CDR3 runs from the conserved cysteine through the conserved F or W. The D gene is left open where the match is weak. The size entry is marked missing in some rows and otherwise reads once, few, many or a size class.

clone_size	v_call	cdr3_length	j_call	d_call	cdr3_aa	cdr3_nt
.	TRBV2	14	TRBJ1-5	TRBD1	CASSGDRLYQPQHF	TGTGCCAGCAGTGGGGACAGGTTGTATCAGCCCCAGCATTTT
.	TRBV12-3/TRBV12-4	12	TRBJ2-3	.	CASQGSADTQYF	TGTGCCAGCCAGGGGAGCGCAGATACGCAGTATTTT
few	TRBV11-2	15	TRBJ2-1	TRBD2	CASSTTSGVYNEQFF	TGTGCCAGCAGCACGACTAGCGGGGTTTACAATGAGCAGTTCTTC
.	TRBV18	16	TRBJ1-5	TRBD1	CASSRDRGQGNQPQHF	TGTGCCAGCTCACGAGACAGGGGCCAAGGCAATCAGCCCCAGCATTTT
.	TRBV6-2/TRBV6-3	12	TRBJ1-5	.	CASSFQGQPQHF	TGTGCCAGCAGTTTCCAGGGTCAGCCCCAGCATTTT
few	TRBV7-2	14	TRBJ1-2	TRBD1	CASSPRQGIQGYTF	TGTGCCAGCAGCCCCCGACAGGGGATACAAGGCTACACCTTC
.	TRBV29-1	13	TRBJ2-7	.	CSVVRGSSYEQYF	TGCAGCGTTGTCCGGGGAAGCTCCTACGAGCAGTACTTC
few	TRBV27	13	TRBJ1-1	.	CASTRRGGTEAFF	TGTGCCAGCACCCGGCGGGGGGGGACTGAAGCTTTCTTT
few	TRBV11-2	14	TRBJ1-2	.	CASIQMDTQSGYTF	TGTGCCAGCATCCAAATGGACACCCAGAGTGGCTACACCTTC
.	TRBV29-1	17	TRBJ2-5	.	CSVTSDSHRGQEETQYF	TGCAGCGTTACCTCCGACAGCCACCGGGGCCAAGAGGAGACCCAGTACTTC
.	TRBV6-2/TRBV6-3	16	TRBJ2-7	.	CASSYSTTGLSYEQYF	TGTGCCAGCAGTTACTCGACTACAGGCCTCTCCTACGAGCAGTACTTC
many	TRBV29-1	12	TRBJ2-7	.	CSVDGSRNEQYF	TGCAGCGTTGACGGGAGTCGCAACGAGCAGTACTTC
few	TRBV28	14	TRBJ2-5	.	CASSPGAGLETQYF	TGTGCCAGCAGTCCCGGGGCAGGGTTAGAGACCCAGTACTTC
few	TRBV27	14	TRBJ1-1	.	CASSLLSGNGGAFF	TGTGCCAGCAGTTTATTGTCAGGGAACGGGGGAGCTTTCTTT
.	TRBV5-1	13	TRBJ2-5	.	CASSSQVQETQYF	TGCGCCAGCAGCTCACAGGTTCAAGAGACCCAGTACTTC
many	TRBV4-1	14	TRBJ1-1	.	CASSQEQGNTEAFF	TGCGCCAGCAGCCAAGAGCAGGGAAACACTGAAGCTTTCTTT
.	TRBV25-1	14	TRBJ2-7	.	CASALGSLRDEQYF	TGTGCCAGCGCCCTCGGGTCCCTGAGGGACGAGCAGTACTTC